Below are 29 T cell receptor beta chains sequenced from a single sample in a study of T cells in Graves' hyperthyroidism and ophthalmopathy. Amplified TCR beta CDR3 regions derived from RNA transcripts. During a first-round RT-PCR of the TCR CDR3, the HTBI primer set was used. TCRdb used MiXCR to reprocess the multiplex PCR reads, holding one entry per CDR3 protein. The data hold around 350,000 distinct CDR3 sequences, with 17% observed a single time. Sequenced material: blood. The receptors shown here come from a woman aged 25 to 39 with Graves' hyperthyroidism that later progressed to Graves' ophthalmopathy.

This clonotype was picked up a small number of times. J is TRBJ2-1 and V is TRBV9; TRBD1 matches at 10 bases. After removal of 3 bases from V and 3 bases from J, the junction contained 3 bases not matched to a gene. CDR1 is SGDLS, CDR2 YYNGEE, per germline. CDR3 size: 15 residues. As DNA, the CDR3 is TGTGCCAGCAGCGCCCGGGACAGGGGCTACAATGAGCAGTTCTTC. This codes for CASSARDRGYNEQFF.

The J gene is TRBJ1-5, the V gene TRBV6-1; D is ambiguous. V lost 7 bases, J lost 0 bases, and 13 bases lay in between. The CDR3 has 15 amino acids. Germline lookup yields CDR1 MNHNS and CDR2 SASEGT. The DNA of the CDR3 is TGTGCCAGCACGGACCCGACGTTTAGCAATCAGCCCCAGCATTTT. Its protein is CASTDPTFSNQPQHF.

The chain links TRBV27 to TRBJ2-1; D is perhaps TRBD2 (6 bases). Trimming removed 6 bases from V and 4 bases from J, with 16 bases in between. Germline CDR1 reads MNHEY; CDR2 reads SMNVEV (reference sequence). The length of the CDR3 is 15 residues. The CDR3 spells CASSLSGWSYNEQFF. CDR3 DNA: TGTGCCAGCAGCCTGAGCGGGTGGTCGTACAATGAGCAGTTCTTC.

This clonotype has just one count. The rearrangement uses TRBV3-1 and TRBJ1-1, with unresolved D. CDR1 LGHDT and CDR2 YNNKEL come from the germline V gene (reference sequence). The CDR3 loop spans 14 amino acids. V lost 1 base to trimming and J lost 6 bases, with 12 bases between them. CDR3 bases: TGTGCCAGCAGCCAAGGAGGGAATAGCGCTGAAGCTTTCTTT. It is translated as CASSQGGNSAEAFF.

The genes are TRBV9 and TRBJ2-3; a possible D gene is TRBD2 (5 bases). V was shortened by 0 bases and J by 4 bases, with 12 bases between the two germline ends. Germline V lookup: CDR1 SGDLS, CDR2 YYNGEE. The CDR3 spans 15 residues. The CDR3 nucleotides read TGTGCCAGCAGCGTAGATGTAGGGAGCGCAGATACGCAGTATTTT. It translates to CASSVDVGSADTQYF.

The CDR3 DNA follows: TGTGCCAGCAGTTACATTTCCGACAATGAGCAGTTCTTC. Translated: CASSYISDNEQFF. The chain is built from TRBV6-2 or TRBV6-3 and TRBJ2-1; D is uncertain. The V gene lost 2 bases and the J gene lost 5 bases, with 7 bases spanning the gap. CDR1 MNHEY and CDR2 SVGEGT come from the germline V gene. This CDR3 spans 13 amino acids.

This clonotype was recorded at least ten times. V and J are TRBV3-1 and TRBJ1-6; possible D gene TRBD1, 6 bases. Germline V gene data show CDR1 as LGHDT and CDR2 as YNNKEL (reference sequence). This CDR3 region has 15 residues. V lost 2 bases and J 9 bases, leaving 14 bases between the germline ends. DNA for the CDR3: TGTGCCAGCAGCCAACAGGGGCTTGGGGGTTCACCCCTCCACTTT. It codes for CASSQQGLGGSPLHF.

This clonotype has a count of ten or more. This rearrangement joins TRBV29-1 to TRBJ2-7, with D tentatively TRBD1 or TRBD2 (5 bases each). Germline V lookup: CDR1 SQVTM, CDR2 ANQGSEA. The V and J ends lost 0 bases and 5 bases respectively, with 8 bases between them. This CDR3 is 12 amino acids long. The CDR3 nucleotides read TGCAGCGTTGAAGAGCAGGGAGACGAGCAGTACTTC. This sequence encodes CSVEEQGDEQYF.

This clonotype was seen ten or more times. The chain couples TRBV3-1 to TRBJ2-7; TRBD1 matches 7 bases. The CDR3 has 13 residues. From germline, CDR1 is LGHDT and CDR2 YNNKEL (reference sequence). V was clipped by 1 base and J by 3 bases; unmatched bases: 0. CDR3 amino acids: CASSQGTGYEQYF. The CDR3, as DNA: TGTGCCAGCAGCCAAGGGACAGGCTACGAGCAGTACTTC.

Only a few counts were recorded for this clonotype. This chain joins TRBV5-5 and TRBJ2-3, with D perhaps given as TRBD1 or TRBD2 (6 bases each). Germline V lookup: CDR1 SGHKS, CDR2 YYEKEE (reference sequence). Trimming removed 5 bases from V and 2 bases from J, with 12 bases in between. The CDR3 has 14 amino acids. In DNA, the CDR3 is TGTGCCAGCAGGGAGGGACACCCCACAGATACGCAGTATTTT. Residues: CASREGHPTDTQYF.

The chain employs TRBV9 and TRBJ2-1; the D is unclear. This CDR3 is built from 14 residues. Germline V gene lookup returns CDR1 SGDLS and CDR2 YYNGEE. V was shortened by 0 bases and J by 4 bases, with 8 bases between the two germline ends. The chain's CDR3 is CASSVEADYNEQFF. In DNA form, the CDR3 reads TGTGCCAGCAGCGTAGAAGCTGATTACAATGAGCAGTTCTTC.

This clonotype was recorded at least ten times. This rearrangement joins TRBV4-1 to TRBJ1-2, with unresolved D. V was cut by 0 bases and J by 4 bases, with 12 bases left in between. Germline assignment: CDR1 MGHRA and CDR2 YSYEKL. The CDR3 sequence is 15 residues long. The CDR3 loop reads CASSQDQVSIYGYTF. The CDR3 DNA sequence: TGCGCCAGCAGCCAAGATCAGGTCTCGATCTATGGCTACACCTTC.

This clonotype was observed at least ten times. The chain carries TRBV6-1 and TRBJ1-4, with a tentative D call TRBD1 (5 bases). The CDR3 spans 12 residues. The V gene lost 6 bases and the J gene lost 7 bases, with 9 bases spanning the gap. CDR1 and CDR2 from the germline V gene are MNHNS and SASEGT. The CDR3 protein is CASRRRGEKLFF. Here the CDR3 DNA reads TGTGCCAGCAGGAGGAGGGGTGAAAAACTGTTTTTT.

The sample holds a few counts of this clonotype. The J gene is TRBJ1-6, the V gene TRBV6-1; no definite D call. V lost 6 bases and J 5 bases, leaving 20 bases between the germline ends. The CDR3 spans 17 residues. Germline assignment: CDR1 MNHNS and CDR2 SASEGT. The DNA of the CDR3 is TGTGCCAGCAGCCGCACTTGGGCGGGGAGAGATAATTCACCCCTCCACTTT. Residues: CASSRTWAGRDNSPLHF.

This clonotype appeared many times. This rearrangement joins TRBV5-5 to TRBJ2-1; perhaps TRBD1 as D (5 bases). Germline CDR1 is SGHKS and CDR2 is YYEKEE (reference sequence). V lost 1 base, J lost 1 base, and 15 bases lay in between. The CDR3 spans 17 residues. CDR3 DNA sequence: TGTGCCAGCAGCTTGTTAGTGGGGCTTGGGTCCTACAATGAGCAGTTCTTC. Protein sequence: CASSLLVGLGSYNEQFF. Together with reference TRBV5-5 and TRBJ2-1, the CDR3 gives the full variable domain: DAGVTQSPTHLIKTRGQQVTLRCSPISGHKSVSWYQQVLGQGPQFIFQYYEKEERGRGNFPDRFSARQFPNYSSELNVNALLLGDSALYLCASSLLVGLGSYNEQFFGPGTRLTVL.

This clonotype was detected ten times or more. The chain is built from TRBV5-1 and TRBJ1-1; TRBD1 matches at 8 bases. J lost 0 bases, V lost 4 bases, and 2 bases had no gene match. This CDR3 comprises 14 residues. Germline lookup yields CDR1 SGHRS and CDR2 YFSETQ. The CDR3 region is CASSPDRVNTEAFF. The CDR3 region has the DNA TGCGCCAGCAGCCCGGACAGGGTGAACACTGAAGCTTTCTTT.

The table lists this clonotype with many counts. The gene calls are TRBV6-1 and TRBJ2-1; tentative D call: TRBD1 (6 bases). Trimming stripped 5 bases from V and 8 bases from J, with 13 bases between. CDR1 MNHNS and CDR2 SASEGT come from the germline V gene. The CDR3 is 13 amino acids. The CDR3: CASSPQQGHEQFF. The CDR3 nucleotides are TGTGCCAGCAGTCCTCAGCAGGGGCATGAGCAGTTCTTC.

The genes are TRBV3-1 and TRBJ2-1, with 12 bases fitting TRBD2. Trimming at V came to 1 base and at J to 9 bases, leaving 10 bases not matched to a gene. The V gene's germline CDR1 is LGHDT and CDR2 YNNKEL (reference sequence). The CDR3 has 17 residues. CDR3 in amino acids: CASSQGHRASGRGEQFF. The CDR3 DNA sequence: TGTGCCAGCAGCCAAGGTCACCGGGCTAGCGGGAGGGGTGAGCAGTTCTTC.

The chain links TRBV13 to TRBJ2-7; 12 bases align to TRBD2. In germline, CDR1 is PRHDT, CDR2 FYEKMQ (reference sequence). CDR3 length: 16 amino acids. With V trimmed by 3 bases and J by 2 bases, 5 bases remained unmatched. CDR3 loop: CASSFGLAGPPYEQYF. CDR3 DNA: TGTGCCAGCAGCTTTGGACTAGCGGGGCCCCCCTACGAGCAGTACTTC. The complete variable domain, with remaining parts taken from reference TRBV13 and TRBJ2-7, reads AAGVIQSPRHLIKEKRETATLKCYPIPRHDTVYWYQQGPGQDPQFLISFYEKMQSDKGSIPDRFSAQQFSDYHSELNMSSLELGDSALYFCASSFGLAGPPYEQYFGPGTRLTVT.

The gene calls are TRBV28 and TRBJ2-1; TRBD1 might be the D (5 bases). Germline V lookup: CDR1 MDHEN, CDR2 SYDVKM. The CDR3 consists of 14 residues. Trimming left V 8 bases short and J 4 bases short, with 15 bases between. CDR3 region: CASGWGGQYNEQFF. The CDR3 DNA sequence: TGTGCCAGCGGCTGGGGCGGACAATACAATGAGCAGTTCTTC.

Remarks on this clonotype: Given a much more abundant clone one base away, this may be a read error. This sequence joins TRBV6-4 and TRBJ2-3; a weak D match, TRBD2 (6 bases). Germline values: CDR1 MRHNA, CDR2 SNTAGT. The CDR3 has 14 residues. Trimming took off 6 bases at V and 2 bases at J, with 12 bases between the two ends. The CDR3 region is CASRRGYPTDTQYF. CDR3 DNA: TGTGCCAGCAGGCGGGGTTATCCCACAGATACGCAGTATTTT.

In its sample, this clonotype was seen many times. The V and J genes are TRBV2 and TRBJ1-4, with D possibly matching TRBD1 (6 bases). The CDR3 is 12 amino acids. Trimming left V 5 bases short and J 12 bases short, with 13 bases between. Germline V lookup: CDR1 SNHLY, CDR2 FYNNEI. CDR3 region: CASSPGAVELFF. In nucleotides, the CDR3 is TGTGCCAGCAGTCCGGGGGCGGTGGAACTGTTTTTT.

As to this clonotype: With a much larger clone just one base away, this may be a read error. This chain joins TRBV30 and TRBJ1-3; no clear D gene. Germline V lookup: CDR1 GTSNPN, CDR2 SVGIG (reference sequence). CDR3 length: 14 amino acids. The CDR3 sequence: CAWSVAISGNIIYF. The CDR3 DNA reads TGTGCCTGGAGTGTCGCCATCTCTGGAAACATCATATATTTT.

V and J are TRBV29-1 and TRBJ2-2; TRBD2 matches at 13 bases. The CDR3 covers 14 residues. The V gene's germline CDR1 is SQVTM and CDR2 ANQGSEA. The ends lost 6 bases at V and 5 bases at J; junction bases unmatched: 3. CDR3 coding DNA: TGCAGCGTCGAGGGACTAGCGGGGACCGGGGAGCTGTTTTTT. Protein sequence: CSVEGLAGTGELFF.

This clonotype was seen at least ten times. The rearrangement joins TRBV20-1 to TRBJ2-7; no clear D gene. V dropped 6 bases and J dropped 2 bases, with 14 bases sitting between them. From germline, CDR1 is DFQATT and CDR2 SNEGSKA (reference sequence). CDR3 length: 13 residues. CDR3 DNA sequence: TGCAGTGCGGCAATAGGGCTTGCCTACGAGCAGTACTTC. It specifies CSAAIGLAYEQYF.

The chain joins TRBV6-1 to TRBJ2-1, with 7 bases lining up with TRBD2. The germline V gene has CDR1 MNHNS and CDR2 SASEGT. The CDR3 contains 16 residues. V dropped 5 bases and J dropped 7; count of bases not matched to a gene: 14. The CDR3 DNA follows: TGTGCCAGCAGTTTTTACCTGGCGGGAGTAGGGAATGAGCAGTTCTTC. Protein: CASSFYLAGVGNEQFF.

This clonotype appeared many times. The chain recombines TRBV12-3 or TRBV12-4 with TRBJ2-3; 13 nucleotides line up with TRBD2. The CDR3 covers 16 residues. With V trimmed by 4 bases and J by 2 bases, 3 bases remained unmatched. This CDR3 reads CASSSTSGGHTDTQYF. In nucleotides, the CDR3 is TGTGCCAGCAGTTCGACTAGCGGGGGGCACACAGATACGCAGTATTTT.

This clonotype was counted many times. The chain has TRBV6-1 and TRBJ2-5, with 8 bases aligning to TRBD1. The CDR3 covers 14 residues. Unmatched junction bases numbered 6, after V lost 4 bases and J lost 5 bases. Per germline, CDR1 MNHNS and CDR2 SASEGT. This CDR3 reads CASSAQGAAETQYF. The CDR3 nucleotides are TGTGCCAGCAGTGCCCAGGGGGCGGCGGAGACCCAGTACTTC.

This clonotype was observed many times. The J gene is TRBJ1-2, the V gene TRBV24-1, with TRBD1 identical over 7 bases. The CDR3 is 13 amino acids. Germline V gene sequence: CDR1 KGHDR, CDR2 SFDVKD. The trim removed 7 bases at V and 6 bases at J, leaving 7 bases unmatched. CDR3 DNA: TGTGCCACCAGCGAGGGACAGTCGAATGGCTACACCTTC. Its translation: CATSEGQSNGYTF.